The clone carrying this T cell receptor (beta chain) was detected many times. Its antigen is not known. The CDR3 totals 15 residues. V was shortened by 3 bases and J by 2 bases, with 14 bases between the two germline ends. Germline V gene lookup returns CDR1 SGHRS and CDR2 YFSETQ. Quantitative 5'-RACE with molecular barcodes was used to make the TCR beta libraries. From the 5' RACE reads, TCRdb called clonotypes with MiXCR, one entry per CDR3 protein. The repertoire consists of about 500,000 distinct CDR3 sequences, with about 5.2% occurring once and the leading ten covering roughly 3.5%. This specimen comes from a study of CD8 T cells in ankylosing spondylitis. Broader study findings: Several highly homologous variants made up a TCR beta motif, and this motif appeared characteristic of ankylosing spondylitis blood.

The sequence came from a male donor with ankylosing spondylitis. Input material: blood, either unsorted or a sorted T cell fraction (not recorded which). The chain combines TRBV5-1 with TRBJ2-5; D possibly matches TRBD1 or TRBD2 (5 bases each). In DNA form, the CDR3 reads TGCGCCAGCAGCTACGGGACCAGCAATCAAGAGACCCAGTACTTC. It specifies CASSYGTSNQETQYF.